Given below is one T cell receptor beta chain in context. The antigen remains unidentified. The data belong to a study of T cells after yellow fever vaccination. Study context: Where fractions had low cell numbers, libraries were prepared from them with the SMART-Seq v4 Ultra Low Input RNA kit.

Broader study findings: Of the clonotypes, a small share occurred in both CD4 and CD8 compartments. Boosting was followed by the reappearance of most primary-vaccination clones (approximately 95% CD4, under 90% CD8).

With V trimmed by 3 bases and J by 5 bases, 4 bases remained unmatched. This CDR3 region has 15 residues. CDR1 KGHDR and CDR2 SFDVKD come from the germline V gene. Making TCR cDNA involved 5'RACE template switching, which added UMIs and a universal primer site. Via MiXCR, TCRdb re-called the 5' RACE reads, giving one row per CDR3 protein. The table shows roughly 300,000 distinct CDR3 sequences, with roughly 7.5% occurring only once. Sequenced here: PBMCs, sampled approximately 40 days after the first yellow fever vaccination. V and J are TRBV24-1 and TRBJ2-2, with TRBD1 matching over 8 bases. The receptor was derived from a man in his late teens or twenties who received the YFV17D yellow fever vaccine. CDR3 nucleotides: TGTGCCACCAGTGATCCGGACAGGGTTACCGGGGAGCTGTTTTTT. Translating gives CATSDPDRVTGELFF.